One TCR beta chain is described in this entry. Trimming took off 1 base at V and 13 bases at J, with 14 bases between the two ends. From germline, CDR1 is SGHDN and CDR2 FVKESK. The CDR3 runs 13 residues. The source material, RNA transcripts, was used to amplify TCR beta CDR3 regions. With the HTBI primer set, the TCR CDR3 went through a first round of RT-PCR. TCRdb fed the multiplex PCR reads into MiXCR, producing one record per CDR3 protein. This table holds more than 500,000 distinct CDR3 sequences, 14% found once. The data were taken from a study of T cells in Graves' hyperthyroidism and ophthalmopathy. Stable disease denoted Graves' hyperthyroidism without ophthalmopathy progression within 18 months. Diagnosis relied on clinical symptoms, serum thyroxine and TRAb, thyroid ultrasound and orbital computed tomography.

The receptor's source is a woman between 35 and 50 years old with Graves' hyperthyroidism. V gene TRBV14 combines with J gene TRBJ2-1; a possible D gene is TRBD2 (5 bases). The specimen sequenced was blood. CDR3 protein: CASSQVSKGSQFF. The CDR3 DNA reads TGTGCCAGCAGCCAAGTCAGCAAAGGGAGCCAGTTCTTC.